These 26 T cell receptor beta chains were sequenced from one sample in a study of T-cell reconstitution after alpha-beta-depleted transplantation in children. It was with unique molecular identifiers that the TCRbeta library was prepared. Via MiXCR, TCRdb re-called the PCR reads, giving one row per CDR3 protein. Of 40,000 to 55,000 distinct CDR3 sequences listed, more than 5% are singletons. Sequencing used PBMCs, mostly from graft donor cells, obtained 60 days after TCRalphabeta/CD19-depleted stem cell transplant. These receptors came from a female patient aged 2-10 years who had a stem cell transplant for aplastic anemia, so the T cells may come from the graft donor.

This clonotype was seen many times. This chain connects TRBV6-5 to TRBJ2-1, with D uncertain. Deletions cut 5 bases from V and 3 bases from J, with 11 bases between. Germline CDR1 MNHEY, CDR2 SVGAGI. The CDR3 consists of 14 residues. DNA for the CDR3: TGTGCCAGCAGTCTAGGCCCGATCTACAATGAGCAGTTCTTC. It is translated as CASSLGPIYNEQFF.

This clonotype showed up many times. J is TRBJ2-2 and V is TRBV12-3 or TRBV12-4, with D possibly being TRBD2 (6 bases). The CDR3 contains 15 residues. Trimming removed 6 bases from V and 6 bases from J, with 17 bases in between. DNA of the CDR3: TGTGCCAGCAGGATTCACCGGGGACTTTCCGGGGAGCTGTTTTTT. Amino acids: CASRIHRGLSGELFF.

This clonotype was detected many times. The chain joins TRBV4-2 to TRBJ2-5; 8 bases agree with TRBD1. Germline-derived CDR1 and CDR2 are LGHNA and YNFKEQ. There are 15 residues in the CDR3. Trimming removed 2 bases from V and 5 bases from J; junction bases left unmatched: 7. As DNA, the CDR3 is TGTGCCAGCAGCCAACCGGGACAGGATGGGGAGACCCAGTACTTC. It encodes CASSQPGQDGETQYF.

This clonotype has a count of ten or more. This chain links TRBV3-1 with TRBJ2-7; the D is unclear. Trimming removed 4 bases at V and 3 bases at J, with 4 bases between. The V gene's germline CDR1 is LGHDT and CDR2 YNNKEL (reference sequence). This CDR3 has 11 residues. For the CDR3, the DNA is TGTGCCAGCAGCCTTTACTACGAGCAGTACTTC. Amino acids: CASSLYYEQYF.

By share of the sample, this clonotype is medium-sized. The rearrangement uses TRBV6-1 and TRBJ1-1; maybe TRBD1 (6 bases). The V end lost 7 bases, the J end lost 4 bases, and 13 bases lay between the germline ends. Germline CDR1 and CDR2: MNHNS and SASEGT. This CDR3 has 13 residues. The DNA for the CDR3 is TGTGCCAGCAATGGAAGGGGGTCCACTGAAGCTTTCTTT. Translation: CASNGRGSTEAFF.

The chain joins TRBV19 to TRBJ1-1; tentatively, D is TRBD1 (5 bases). Germline V CDR1 and CDR2: LNHDA, SQIVND (reference sequence). The CDR3 length is 12 residues. With 2 bases removed from V and 12 bases from J, the gap between germline ends came to 13 bases. This CDR3 reads CASSIRGAASFF. The CDR3 nucleotides read TGTGCCAGTAGTATACGAGGGGCGGCATCTTTCTTT. Full variable domain (missing parts from reference TRBV19 and TRBJ1-1): DGGITQSPKYLFRKEGQNVTLSCEQNLNHDAMYWYRQDPGQGLRLIYYSQIVNDFQKGDIAEGYSVSREKKESFPLTVTSAQKNPTAFYLCASSIRGAASFFGQGTRLTVV.

This clonotype came up a few times. The CDR3 sequence: CAINPGQGRGGYTF. The CDR3 region has the DNA TGTGCCATCAATCCGGGACAGGGGAGGGGTGGCTACACCTTC. This chain uses TRBV24-1 with TRBJ1-2; 10 bases line up with TRBD1. The germline V gene has CDR1 KGHDR and CDR2 SFDVKD. J lost 7 bases, V lost 11 bases, and 12 bases had no gene match. The CDR3 covers 14 residues.

This clonotype was counted ten times or more. CDR3 DNA sequence: TGCGCCAGCAGCCAGTTTCTAGAAACGAACACCGGGGAGCTGTTTTTT. Translation: CASSQFLETNTGELFF. The chain couples TRBV4-1 to TRBJ2-2; D gene unclear. Germline CDR1 is MGHRA and CDR2 is YSYEKL. Trimming removed 3 bases from V and 0 bases from J, with 11 bases in between. This CDR3 region has 16 residues.

The chain is built from TRBV19 and TRBJ2-5; 7 nucleotides match TRBD1. There are 13 residues in the CDR3. Per the germline V gene, CDR1 is LNHDA and CDR2 is SQIVND (reference sequence). V gave up 5 bases and J gave up 5 bases; unmatched junction bases: 5. The CDR3 coding sequence is TGTGCCAGTAGTCGACAGGGAACGGAGACCCAGTACTTC. Translation gives CASSRQGTETQYF.

This clonotype came up many times. For the CDR3, the DNA is TGCGCCAGCAGCTTTTCAGGGGGCGCAAATCAGCCCCAGCATTTT. It translates to CASSFSGGANQPQHF. The rearrangement links TRBV5-1 to TRBJ1-5, with TRBD1 matching over 8 bases. This CDR3 has 15 residues. The V and J ends lost 2 bases and 4 bases, in that order; junction bases with no gene match: 5. The germline gives CDR1 SGHRS, CDR2 YFSETQ.

This clonotype was counted ten times or more. The genes are TRBV7-9 and TRBJ2-5, with 7 positions matching TRBD1. The length of the CDR3 is 14 residues. Germline CDR1 and CDR2: SEHNR and FQNEAQ (reference sequence). The trim removed 5 bases at V and 2 bases at J, leaving 5 bases unmatched. CDR3 sequence: CASSVGTDQETQYF. The CDR3 coding sequence is TGTGCCAGCAGCGTGGGGACAGATCAAGAGACCCAGTACTTC.

This clonotype turned up a few times. Here the CDR3 DNA reads TGCGCCAGCAGCCCCCAGGGAGGTAGCGGGAGCCCAGATACGCAGTATTTT. Translated: CASSPQGGSGSPDTQYF. The rearrangement joins TRBV4-1 to TRBJ2-3; 9 bases fit TRBD2. The CDR3 length is 17 residues. The germline gives CDR1 MGHRA, CDR2 YSYEKL. J gave up 4 bases and V 4 bases, and 12 bases lay outside the gene matches.

This clonotype was recorded many times. This CDR3 is CASSLGLVGGTGELFF. In DNA, the CDR3 is TGTGCCAGCAGCTTGGGTCTAGTAGGGGGCACCGGGGAGCTGTTTTTT. The chain joins TRBV5-4 to TRBJ2-2; tentatively, D is TRBD1 (6 bases). The CDR3 runs to 16 residues. Trimming left V 0 bases short and J 4 bases short, with 13 bases between. From germline, CDR1 is SGHNT and CDR2 YYREEE (reference sequence).

This clonotype has ten or more counts. The chain recombines TRBV24-1 with TRBJ2-2, with D possibly being TRBD1 or TRBD2 (5 bases each). Looked up from germline, CDR1 is KGHDR and CDR2 is SFDVKD. The CDR3 covers 15 residues. V shed 5 bases and J shed 4 bases, with 13 bases lying between them. DNA for the CDR3: TGTGCCACCAGTGGTTCGGTCGGGGCCACCGGGGAGCTGTTTTTT. Its protein product is CATSGSVGATGELFF.

This clonotype has a count of ten or more. The gene calls are TRBV21-1 and TRBJ2-1; TRBD1 reflects the table's D call only, with no check against the DNA. TRBV21-1 counts as a pseudogene. This CDR3 has 14 amino acids. CDR3 sequence (DNA): TGTGCCAGCACCCCCTTGGGTATCGGCCCCAGAGGGTTCTTC. Its protein product is CASTPLGIGPRGFF.

This clonotype was counted many times. The chain recombines TRBV12-3 or TRBV12-4 with TRBJ1-5; perhaps TRBD1 as D (5 bases). This CDR3 region has 16 residues. V was clipped by 3 bases and J by 0 bases, with 12 bases between them. CDR3 sequence (DNA): TGTGCCAGCAGTTTTGTCGCAGGGTCTAGCAATCAGCCCCAGCATTTT. This translates into CASSFVAGSSNQPQHF.

This clonotype was picked up many times. The CDR3 here is CASSLTGGQNIQYF. Here the CDR3 DNA reads TGTGCCAGCAGCTTAACAGGGGGTCAAAACATTCAGTACTTC. V gene TRBV11-1 combines with J gene TRBJ2-4; TRBD1 agrees at 8 bases. This CDR3 spans 14 amino acids. Germline trimming cut 2 bases from V and 5 bases from J; bases unmatched to any gene: 2. The V gene's germline CDR1 is SGHAT and CDR2 FQDESV (reference sequence). The full variable domain, completed using reference TRBV11-1 and TRBJ2-4, is EAEVAQSPRYKITEKSQAVAFWCDPISGHATLYWYRQILGQGPELLVQFQDESVVDDSQLPKDRFSAERLKGVDSTLKIQPAELGDSAMYLCASSLTGGQNIQYFGAGTRLSVL.

This clonotype was found many times. The chain combines TRBV5-1 with TRBJ1-1; no clear D gene. Trimming took 0 bases from V and 0 from J, leaving 6 bases between them. CDR1 is SGHRS and CDR2 is YFSETQ in the germline V gene. The CDR3 has 14 amino acids. Written as DNA, the CDR3 is TGCGCCAGCAGCTTGGCCACAATGAACACTGAAGCTTTCTTT. Protein sequence: CASSLATMNTEAFF.

This clonotype was counted ten times or more. CDR3 nucleotide sequence: TGTGCCAGCAGCTTGGTGGGGAACACAGATACGCAGTATTTT. Its protein is CASSLVGNTDTQYF. This rearrangement joins TRBV5-4 to TRBJ2-3, with D unclear. Trimming took 0 bases from V and 2 from J, leaving 7 bases between them. This CDR3 has 14 residues. Germline V CDR1 and CDR2: SGHNT, YYREEE (reference sequence).

This clonotype appeared a few times. This chain joins TRBV6-2 or TRBV6-3 and TRBJ2-1; 9 nucleotides align to TRBD2. CDR1 is MNHEY and CDR2 is SVGEGT in the germline V gene. Trimming cost V 6 bases and J 7 bases; bases outside gene matches: 10. This CDR3 comprises 15 residues. The CDR3 nucleotides read TGTGCCAGCAGCCAGAGCGGGGGGTCCCTGAATGAGCAGTTCTTC. It codes for CASSQSGGSLNEQFF.

In regard to this clonotype: This could be a read error, since a much larger clone is one nucleotide away. V gene TRBV9 combines with J gene TRBJ2-7, with TRBD1 as a possible D gene (5 bases). The CDR3 is made up of 14 amino acids. Germline V gene sequence: CDR1 SGDLS, CDR2 YYNGEE. The CDR3: CASSVAGQGYKQYF. The CDR3 coding sequence is TGTGCCAGCAGCGTAGCCGGGCAGGGCTACAAGCAGTACTTC.

This clonotype was counted at least ten times. V is TRBV7-9 and J is TRBJ2-7; 8 positions match TRBD2. The ends lost 7 bases at V and 4 bases at J; junction bases unmatched: 15. Germline-derived CDR1 and CDR2 are SEHNR and FQNEAQ (reference sequence). This CDR3 has 16 amino acids. CDR3 region: CASIPGTGLEPYEQYF. The CDR3 DNA follows: TGTGCCAGCATCCCTGGAACGGGACTAGAACCTTACGAGCAGTACTTC.

This clonotype appeared many times. The chain couples TRBV12-3 or TRBV12-4 to TRBJ2-1; D may match TRBD1 or TRBD2 (5 bases each). CDR3 length equals 14 residues. Trimming shortened V by 8 bases and J by 7 bases, and 18 bases separated the two germline ends. The CDR3: CASSDGAVQNEQFF. The CDR3 DNA is TGTGCCAGCTCAGACGGGGCGGTTCAAAATGAGCAGTTCTTC.

This rearrangement joins TRBV21-1 to TRBJ2-3. TRBV21-1 corresponds to a pseudogene. The CDR3 length is 14 residues. The CDR3 sequence: CASSKKLATDTQYF. The CDR3 nucleotides are TGTGCCAGCAGCAAAAAACTAGCGACAGATACGCAGTATTTT.

This clonotype showed up just a few times. The chain couples TRBV14 to TRBJ1-3; D possibly corresponds to TRBD1 (6 bases). In germline, CDR1 is SGHDN, CDR2 FVKESK. The germline V and J ends were trimmed by 4 bases and 4 bases, with 17 bases remaining between them. This CDR3 region has 16 residues. CDR3 loop: CASSPPRQASGNTIYF. Written as DNA, the CDR3 is TGTGCCAGCAGCCCGCCCCGACAGGCCTCGGGAAACACCATATATTTT.

This clonotype was seen a handful of times. The chain recombines TRBV5-1 with TRBJ2-2; a possible D gene is TRBD2 (5 bases). The germline gives CDR1 SGHRS, CDR2 YFSETQ. The CDR3 consists of 16 residues. V lost 0 bases, J lost 3 bases, and 12 bases lay in between. The CDR3 sequence: CASSLGPVGDTGELFF. The DNA of the CDR3 is TGCGCCAGCAGCTTGGGACCGGTCGGGGACACCGGGGAGCTGTTTTTT.